The rows below give T cell receptor beta chains drawn from one sample of a study of T cell changes during pregnancy in multiple sclerosis. Using immunoSEQ multiplex PCR, the repertoire was profiled, and TCRdb retains in-frame clones only, with some absent. The sample gives fewer than 25,000 clones, about 90% of which show up once; approximately 0.72% is in the top ten. The source was CD4+ T cells from peripheral blood mononuclear cells, collected in the third trimester of pregnancy. Receptor source: a female donor in good health, enrolled as a control in a pregnancy study. Each CDR3 is given with its conserved first and last residue. The order of the fields is V gene, J gene, D gene, clone size, CDR3 DNA, CDR3 protein. The D gene is left open where the match is weak. Clone size is given for some rows only: seen once, a few or many times, or a class if the clone is expanded.

>TRBV6-5|TRBJ1-1|.|.
TGTGCCAGCAGTTACCGGGGGGCTGAAGCTTTCTTT
CASSYRGAEAFF
>TRBV4-3|TRBJ1-3|.|.
TGCGCCAGCAGCCAAGAACCAGGGGCTGGAAACACCATATATTTT
CASSQEPGAGNTIYF
>TRBV7-3|TRBJ2-5|.|medium-sized
TGTGCCAGCAGCCCCACAGGGCCCGCAGAGACCCAGTACTTC
CASSPTGPAETQYF
>TRBV5-6|TRBJ1-5|TRBD1|.
TGTGCCAGCAGCCTGACAGGGGCCTCCAATCAGCCCCAGCATTTT
CASSLTGASNQPQHF
>TRBV6-5|TRBJ2-3|TRBD1|.
TGTGCCAGCGGGACAGGACCCACAGATACGCAGTATTTT
CASGTGPTDTQYF
>TRBV5-1|TRBJ2-3|TRBD1|.
TGCGCCAGCAGCTTACAGGGGGGCAGTCCTAGCACAGATACGCAGTATTTT
CASSLQGGSPSTDTQYF
>TRBV10-2|TRBJ2-7|.|.
TGCGCCACCACAGGGGGAGGGAGAAACGAGCAGTACTTC
CATTGGGRNEQYF
>TRBV21-1|TRBJ2-7|.|.
TGTGCCAGCAGCCTGAGAGGTATCCCCTACGAGCAGTACTTC
CASSLRGIPYEQYF
>TRBV2|TRBJ2-7|.|.
TGTGCCAGCAGTGAAGTGGGGGGTAGGACCGAGCAGTACTTC
CASSEVGGRTEQYF
>TRBV4-2|TRBJ2-3|TRBD2|.
TGTGCCAGCAGCCTACGGACTAGCGGATGGCAGTATTTT
CASSLRTSGWQYF
>TRBV9|TRBJ2-1|TRBD1|once
TGTGCCAGCAGCCCCTCTCTAGAGGGACAGTACAATGAGCAGTTCTTC
CASSPSLEGQYNEQFF
>TRBV5-6|TRBJ2-1|TRBD2|.
TGTGCCAGCAGCTTGGGACTAGCGGGAGGCAATGAGCAGTTCTTC
CASSLGLAGGNEQFF
>TRBV9|TRBJ2-5|.|.
TGTGCCAGCAGCCCGAGGGGGTGGGGGTACCAAGAGACCCAGTACTTC
CASSPRGWGYQETQYF
>TRBV29-1|TRBJ1-2|.|.
TGCAGCGTCGGTACCCAACAGGGACGAACTGGCTACACCTTC
CSVGTQQGRTGYTF
>TRBV6-4|TRBJ2-1|TRBD2|.
TGTGCCATCCGGATAGCGGGAGGGCCAGGGAATGAGCAGTTCTTC
CAIRIAGGPGNEQFF